This entry is about one T cell receptor beta chain. This clonotype was found many times. No antigen is known for it. Within one base of it there is no much larger clone, and no base qualities were kept. This was a case-control study nested in a cohort of healthcare workers in London, UK, who had nasopharyngeal swab PCR tests and blood samples taken every week. Between 23 and 31 March 2020, the week of the UK lockdown, healthcare workers were enrolled and then followed up weekly for as long as 16 weeks. This entry comes from a study of early T cells in non-severe SARS-CoV-2 infection (dated by TCRdb to 2020 to 2022). About the investigation overall: TCR sequencing used bulk RNA from unsorted whole blood, so alpha and beta chains could not be paired.

The CDR3 goes from the cysteine to the phenylalanine over 13 residues. Just the 39-base CDR3 DNA is kept, in frame starting at base 1. The library was generated by 5' RACE. Sequencer: NextSeq 500. To correct for sequencing error and PCR bias, the TCR library protocol tagged individual cDNA molecules with unique molecular identifiers. TCR alpha and beta chains were both sequenced, and the abundances of alpha and beta sequences in each sample were closely correlated with each other. Under the source paper's analysis protocol: Decombinator V4 was used to annotate TCR sequences for V gene, J gene and CDR3. Expanded TCRs were defined as changing significantly between any two time points under a Poisson model with p below 0.0001. Abundances of TCRs were expressed as counts per million after normalisation to the total number of TCRs sequenced in each sample. TRAV1-2 paired with TRAJ12, TRAJ20 or TRAJ33 defined MAIT TCRs, while TRAV10 paired with TRAJ18 defined iNKT TCRs. VDJdb, accessed on 1 November 2021, was searched for TCRs annotated for CMV, EBV and SARS-CoV-2, and TCRs annotated for more than one antigen were excluded. In TCRdb, the public reads were trimmed at Q25 with fastp and aligned with MiXCR, with productive beta chains retained. Entries are consolidated by CDR3 protein sequence, retaining the most common genes and DNA. The V and J calls come from TCRdb's annotation, not from the publication. Recorded for this sample are fewer than 25,000 distinct CDR3 sequences; about 4.4% of them occurred a single time. The top ten hold approximately 5% of the sample.

The investigation overall reported the following: Matching against VDJdb was skewed toward anti-spike CD8 responses, likely underestimated virus-specific expansions, and missed private and CD4 specificities.

The sequence was collected from an adult who was a healthcare worker with PCR-confirmed SARS-CoV-2 infection or an uninfected control (not recorded which). The sequenced material came from whole blood. The V and J segments used are TRBV12-2 and TRBJ1-2. TRBV12-2 has pseudogene status. The nucleotide sequence is TGTGCAAGTCGCTTAGGTAGGAGTTATGGCTACACCTTC. This translates into CASRLGRSYGYTF.